The 30 T cell receptor beta chains listed next were all sequenced from one sample in a study of T-cell reconstitution after alpha-beta-depleted transplantation in children. TCRbeta library preparation incorporated unique molecular identifiers. Using its own MiXCR run on the PCR reads, TCRdb lists one record per CDR3 protein. The sample lists around 400,000 distinct CDR3 sequences, around 9.9% seen once, with 4.5% to 6.5% in the top ten. Specimen: PBMCs from the stem cell graft donor, collected from the stem cell graft. The source of these receptors is a human donor who donated a stem cell graft to a child with acute myeloid leukemia.

This chain joins TRBV5-1 and TRBJ2-5, with D maybe TRBD2 (6 bases). Trimming stripped 0 bases from V and 4 bases from J, with 10 bases between. This CDR3 has 14 amino acids. Germline-derived CDR1 and CDR2 are SGHRS and YFSETQ. This CDR3 reads CASSLGMGGETQYF. CDR3 DNA: TGCGCCAGCAGCTTGGGGATGGGAGGAGAGACCCAGTACTTC.

This clonotype has only a few counts. The gene calls are TRBV20-1 and TRBJ2-1; 8 nucleotides line up with TRBD2. This CDR3 contains 14 residues. With V trimmed by 5 bases and J by 4 bases, 7 bases remained unmatched. Looked up from germline, CDR1 is DFQATT and CDR2 is SNEGSKA (reference sequence). In DNA form, the CDR3 reads TGCAGTGCTGTAGACCAGCGGGAGTACAATGAGCAGTTCTTC. This gives the protein CSAVDQREYNEQFF.

This clonotype was picked up many times. The chain couples TRBV7-6 to TRBJ2-7, with 7 bases matching TRBD1. With V trimmed by 5 bases and J by 5 bases, 6 bases remained unmatched. The CDR3 loop spans 13 amino acids. Germline-derived CDR1 and CDR2 are SGHVS and FNYEAQ. The CDR3 spells CASSPQGIHEQYF. The CDR3 DNA reads as TGTGCCAGCAGCCCACAGGGGATCCACGAGCAGTACTTC. The variable domain in full, completed from reference TRBV7-6 and TRBJ2-7, reads GAGVSQSPRYKVTKRGQDVALRCDPISGHVSLYWYRQALGQGPEFLTYFNYEAQQDKSGLPNDRFSAERPEGSISTLTIQRTEQRDSAMYRCASSPQGIHEQYFGPGTRLTVT.

V and J are TRBV5-1 and TRBJ2-3; D is ambiguous. The germline gives CDR1 SGHRS, CDR2 YFSETQ. This CDR3 spans 16 amino acids. V was pared by 3 bases and J by 0 bases, with 14 bases between. CDR3 DNA: TGCGCCAGCAGCTCCCTCTCTTCGCGCAGCACAGATACGCAGTATTTT. This codes for CASSSLSSRSTDTQYF.

This chain connects TRBV5-1 to TRBJ1-2; D not certain. This CDR3 region has 15 residues. The germline V gene has CDR1 SGHRS and CDR2 YFSETQ. V shed 0 bases and J shed 4 bases, with 13 bases lying between them. CDR3 region: CASSLDPSEGYGYTF. The CDR3 nucleotides are TGCGCCAGCAGCTTGGATCCCAGTGAGGGCTATGGCTACACCTTC.

This sequence joins TRBV29-1 and TRBJ1-3; the D is unclear. Trimming took 2 bases from V and 3 from J, leaving 8 bases between them. The germline V gene has CDR1 SQVTM and CDR2 ANQGSEA. CDR3 length: 13 amino acids. The CDR3: CSVERRRGNTIYF. In DNA form, the CDR3 reads TGCAGCGTTGAACGGAGGCGTGGAAACACCATATATTTT. The entire variable domain, with the rest obtained from reference TRBV29-1 and TRBJ1-3, is as follows: SAVISQKPSRDICQRGTSLTIQCQVDSQVTMMFWYRQQPGQSLTLIATANQGSEATYESGFVIDKFPISRPNLTFSTLTVSNMSPEDSSIYLCSVERRRGNTIYFGEGSWLTVV.

This clonotype occurred a few times. V is TRBV6-1 and J is TRBJ2-4, with D maybe TRBD2 (6 bases). The V end lost 4 bases, the J end lost 9 bases, and 13 bases lay between the germline ends. CDR3 length: 13 residues. Germline values: CDR1 MNHNS, CDR2 SASEGT. Here the CDR3 DNA reads TGTGCCAGCAGTGGGGGGGTTCGAGGCATTCAGTACTTC. It translates to CASSGGVRGIQYF.

This clonotype showed up many times. The V call is TRBV20-1, the J call TRBJ2-7, with 10 bases lining up with TRBD2. The CDR3 contains 13 residues. The ends lost 6 bases at V and 2 bases at J; junction bases unmatched: 4. Per the germline V gene, CDR1 is DFQATT and CDR2 is SNEGSKA (reference sequence). The CDR3 sequence is CSAHTSGTYEQYF. DNA of the CDR3: TGCAGTGCACACACTAGCGGGACCTACGAGCAGTACTTC.

This clonotype was recorded a few times. V and J are TRBV12-3 or TRBV12-4 and TRBJ1-4; D gene unclear. V gave up 8 bases and J gave up 7 bases, with 14 bases separating them. The CDR3 is 13 amino acids. The CDR3: CASASSGTEKLFF. CDR3 DNA sequence: TGTGCCAGCGCGTCTTCGGGTACTGAAAAACTGTTTTTT.

In its sample, this clonotype was seen many times. The gene calls are TRBV7-2 and TRBJ1-2; no clear D. Per the germline V gene, CDR1 is SGHTA and CDR2 is FQGNSA. The germline V and J ends were trimmed by 4 bases and 2 bases, with 5 bases remaining between them. The CDR3 totals 12 residues. The CDR3 loop reads CASSSPNYGYTF. The DNA of the CDR3 is TGTGCCAGCAGCTCGCCGAACTATGGCTACACCTTC.

V gene TRBV7-2 combines with J gene TRBJ2-7, with D perhaps given as TRBD1 or TRBD2 (5 bases each). CDR1 is SGHTA and CDR2 is FQGNSA in the germline V gene. CDR3 length: 13 residues. Deletions cut 3 bases from V and 7 bases from J, with 13 bases between. The CDR3 DNA follows: TGTGCCAGCAGCTTTCAGGGAGTGAAAGAGCAGTACTTC. Translating gives CASSFQGVKEQYF.

The chain carries TRBV20-1 and TRBJ2-1; TRBD2 matches 10 bases. The CDR3 is 14 residues long. Germline CDR1 and CDR2: DFQATT and SNEGSKA (reference sequence). The V gene end was trimmed by 4 bases and the J gene end by 8 bases; junction bases not matched to a gene: 8. DNA for the CDR3: TGCAGTGCTACGGATAGCGGGGGGTTTGATGAGCAGTTCTTC. Translation: CSATDSGGFDEQFF.

This clonotype was counted only a few times. V gene TRBV5-1 combines with J gene TRBJ1-2; the match to TRBD1 covers 9 bases. The CDR3 spans 18 residues. Losses at the gene ends were 4 bases for V and 5 bases for J; bases not matched to a gene: 18. Germline-derived CDR1 and CDR2 are SGHRS and YFSETQ. The CDR3 bases are TGCGCCAGCAGCGTTGCGGCCGGATTACAGGGGGCAGGTTATGGCTACACCTTC. It translates to CASSVAAGLQGAGYGYTF.

The chain is built from TRBV20-1 and TRBJ2-3, with D possibly matching TRBD2 (6 bases). V was pared by 3 bases and J by 5 bases, with 9 bases between. The CDR3 loop spans 12 amino acids. Looked up from germline, CDR1 is DFQATT and CDR2 is SNEGSKA (reference sequence). CDR3 coding DNA: TGCAGTGCTAGCCGCGGGATAGATACGCAGTATTTT. Its translation is CSASRGIDTQYF.

This clonotype was observed a single time. The chain combines TRBV6-6 with TRBJ1-3; D gene unclear. Germline CDR1 reads MNHNY; CDR2 reads SVGAGI (reference sequence). The CDR3 totals 13 residues. The V gene lost 0 bases and the J gene lost 3 bases, with 3 bases spanning the gap. The CDR3, as DNA: TGTGCCAGCAGTTACTCGCTTGGAAACACCATATATTTT. It encodes CASSYSLGNTIYF.

This clonotype has only a few counts. CDR3 protein: CSAGLAGGQETQYF. The CDR3 DNA sequence: TGCAGCGCCGGACTAGCGGGAGGGCAGGAGACCCAGTACTTC. The chain has TRBV29-1 and TRBJ2-5; 15 nucleotides match TRBD2. The length of the CDR3 is 14 residues. V shed 7 bases, J shed 5 bases, and the junction held 5 bases outside the gene matches. Looked up from germline, CDR1 is SQVTM and CDR2 is ANQGSEA. Full variable domain (rest looked up from reference TRBV29-1 and TRBJ2-5): SAVISQKPSRDICQRGTSLTIQCQVDSQVTMMFWYRQQPGQSLTLIATANQGSEATYESGFVIDKFPISRPNLTFSTLTVSNMSPEDSSIYLCSAGLAGGQETQYFGPGTRLLVL.

In its sample, this clonotype was seen many times. V usage is TRBV2 and J usage is TRBJ1-5; no definite D call. In germline, CDR1 is SNHLY, CDR2 FYNNEI. Trimming pared 4 bases from V and 0 bases from J, leaving 10 bases between. The CDR3 is 15 residues long. CDR3 in amino acids: CASSADGNSNQPQHF. The CDR3 DNA reads as TGTGCCAGCAGTGCGGACGGGAATAGCAATCAGCCCCAGCATTTT.

The V call is TRBV3-1, the J call TRBJ2-3; unclear D gene. Per germline, CDR1 LGHDT and CDR2 YNNKEL (reference sequence). The CDR3 has 13 residues. V lost 0 bases to trimming and J lost 5 bases, with 6 bases between them. The chain's CDR3 is CASSQDWRDTQYF. Here the CDR3 DNA reads TGTGCCAGCAGCCAAGATTGGAGAGATACGCAGTATTTT.

The chain carries TRBV4-1 and TRBJ1-2; 7 nucleotides match TRBD1. Losses at the gene ends were 4 bases for V and 6 bases for J; bases not matched to a gene: 5. CDR1 and CDR2 (germline): MGHRA, YSYEKL. This CDR3 has 13 residues. CDR3 bases: TGCGCCAGCAGCCGCCCGCAGGGGGATGGCTACACCTTC. It specifies CASSRPQGDGYTF.

V and J are TRBV18 and TRBJ2-3; D is undetermined. Germline V gene sequence: CDR1 KGHSH, CDR2 LQKENI. Deletions cut 1 base from V and 1 base from J, with 12 bases between. This CDR3 has 16 residues. CDR3 DNA sequence: TGTGCCAGCTCACCACAGGTAGGAGTTGGCACAGATACGCAGTATTTT. Its translation: CASSPQVGVGTDTQYF.

This clonotype has at least ten counts. Mismatch with germline at one junction end may stem from a read error. Here the CDR3 reads CASSLAGDQPQHF. The CDR3 coding sequence is TGTGCCAGCAGTTTAGCAGGGGACCAGCCCCAGCATTTT. V gene TRBV5-1 combines with J gene TRBJ1-5; possible D gene TRBD1, 6 bases. The CDR3 length is 13 residues. Looked up from germline, CDR1 is SGHRS and CDR2 is YFSETQ.

The chain carries TRBV18 and TRBJ2-1; 8 bases are shared with TRBD2. The CDR3 sequence is 15 residues long. V shed 4 bases and J 8 bases; nucleotides not matched to a gene: 10. Germline V gene data show CDR1 as KGHSH and CDR2 as LQKENI. This CDR3 is CASSQSSGAMYEQFF. CDR3 nucleotide sequence: TGTGCCAGCTCACAGAGTAGCGGGGCTATGTATGAGCAGTTCTTC.

This clonotype was detected only a few times. The genes are TRBV20-1 and TRBJ2-7; D might be TRBD1 or TRBD2, each matching 5 bases. This CDR3 has 13 amino acids. Trimming took off 4 bases at V and 5 bases at J, with 15 bases between the two ends. The V gene's germline CDR1 is DFQATT and CDR2 SNEGSKA (reference sequence). The CDR3 spells CSAKVRGTHEQYF. Here the CDR3 DNA reads TGCAGTGCTAAAGTCCGGGGCACCCACGAGCAGTACTTC.

This clonotype came up a few times. The V call is TRBV24-1, the J call TRBJ2-1, with 12 bases lining up with TRBD2. This CDR3 has 14 amino acids. The trim removed 3 bases at V and 8 bases at J, leaving 1 base unmatched. Germline CDR1 reads KGHDR; CDR2 reads SFDVKD. CDR3 coding DNA: TGTGCCACCAGTGATACTAGCGGGAGGCATGAGCAGTTCTTC. Translating it yields CATSDTSGRHEQFF.

Comments on this clonotype: Germline is not matched at one junction end, which may reflect a read error. The chain joins TRBV27 to TRBJ2-7; D not certain. The length of the CDR3 is 12 residues. Germline CDR1 MNHEY, CDR2 SMNVEV (reference sequence). The CDR3 nucleotides are TGTGCCAGCAGTCCCTCTGGCTACGAGCAGTCCTTC. Protein: CASSPSGYEQSF.

The chain has TRBV28 and TRBJ1-2; 8 bases match TRBD1. There are 15 residues in the CDR3. The germline V gene encodes CDR1 MDHEN and CDR2 SYDVKM. V gave up 6 bases and J gave up 0 bases; unmatched junction bases: 6. In DNA form, the CDR3 reads TGTGCCAGCAGCGGGACAGGATACCCTAACTATGGCTACACCTTC. This codes for CASSGTGYPNYGYTF.

The chain couples TRBV20-1 to TRBJ2-3, with a tentative D call TRBD1 (6 bases). Germline CDR1 DFQATT, CDR2 SNEGSKA (reference sequence). The CDR3 loop spans 15 amino acids. V gave up 3 bases and J gave up 6 bases, with 19 bases separating them. The CDR3 bases are TGCAGTGCTAGCCCGGGACATCCTAGGAGGGATACGCAGTATTTT. It codes for CSASPGHPRRDTQYF.

This clonotype has a handful of counts. The chain recombines TRBV12-3 or TRBV12-4 with TRBJ2-3; 8 bases align to TRBD2. Trimming cost V 3 bases and J 4 bases; bases outside gene matches: 12. The CDR3 extends over 17 amino acids. The CDR3 loop reads CASSFRSRGGGADTQYF. Written as DNA, the CDR3 is TGTGCCAGCAGTTTTAGGAGCCGGGGGGGTGGGGCAGATACGCAGTATTTT.

V is TRBV5-1 and J is TRBJ2-7; D might be TRBD1 (6 bases). Between the trimmed V and J ends, which lost 3 bases and 3 bases, there was a span of 22 bases. This CDR3 comprises 17 residues. Germline-derived CDR1 and CDR2 are SGHRS and YFSETQ. CDR3 protein: CASSYQPTDRKIYEQYF. The DNA of the CDR3 is TGCGCCAGCAGCTACCAGCCCACTGACAGGAAAATCTACGAGCAGTACTTC.

This clonotype was counted between two and nine times. V and J are TRBV25-1 and TRBJ2-5; 8 nucleotides line up with TRBD2. The CDR3 totals 14 residues. The ends lost 4 bases at V and 3 bases at J; junction bases unmatched: 4. The germline V gene encodes CDR1 MGHDK and CDR2 SYGVNS. The DNA for the CDR3 is TGTGCCAGCAGTGCCGTCGGGGGGGAAGAGACCCAGTACTTC. This gives the protein CASSAVGGEETQYF.